This is a list of T cell receptor beta chains from one sample in a study of T cell responses to AZD1222 COVID-19 vaccine. Assay used: immunoSEQ multiplex PCR; TCRdb lists only in-frame clones, some missing. The data contain around 58,000 clones, around four fifths of them singletons. Specimen: peripheral blood, collected on day 0 of AZD1222 vaccination. These receptors were obtained from an adult in good health. Both conserved end residues are part of each CDR3. A D gene is named only where the DNA matches it firmly. Size values are once, few and many counts, or a class for expanded clones, and some rows have none.

TRBJ1-5,TRBV10-1,TRBD1,-,TGCGCCAGCAGTGAGTGCTGGGGGGGACAGGGTGGCAATCAGCCCCAGCATTTT,CASSECWGGQGGNQPQHF
TRBJ2-7,TRBV14,-,-,TGTGCCAGCAGCCAAGTTTCCATCTACGAGCAGTACTTC,CASSQVSIYEQYF
TRBJ2-5,TRBV5-4,TRBD2,-,TGTGCCAGCAGCTTGGATCTAGCGGGGGGAATTAAAGAGACCCAGTACTTC,CASSLDLAGGIKETQYF
TRBJ1-1,TRBV11-3,-,-,TGTGCCAGCAGCTTAACATCGAACACTGAAGCTTTCTTT,CASSLTSNTEAFF
TRBJ2-1,TRBV5-4,-,once,TGTGCCAGCAGCTTGGCCTCGCGGTTAGCCTTAAATGAGCAGTTCTTC,CASSLASRLALNEQFF
TRBJ2-2,TRBV7-3,-,-,TGTGCCAGCAGCAAGGGCCCCAACACCGGGGAGCTGTTTTTT,CASSKGPNTGELFF
TRBJ1-4,TRBV6-1,TRBD1,once,TGTGCCAGCAGTGAGACCCTCGGACAGGGAGGAGGGGAAAAACTGTTTTTT,CASSETLGQGGGEKLFF
TRBJ1-3,TRBV10-3,-,-,TGTGCCATCAGTGCGGACCAAAAGGGAAACACCATATATTTT,CAISADQKGNTIYF
TRBJ2-7,TRBV27,TRBD2,medium-sized,TGTGCCAGCAGTCCCACTAGCGGGGGGTACGAGCAGTACTTC,CASSPTSGGYEQYF
TRBJ1-2,TRBV6-2/TRBV6-3,TRBD1,-,TGTGCCAGCAGTCCATCCGGGACAGGGTATGGCTACACCTTC,CASSPSGTGYGYTF
TRBJ1-1,TRBV28,-,once,TGTGCCAGCATTCCTACCAAGGATCAAGCTTTCTTT,CASIPTKDQAFF
TRBJ2-1,TRBV7-2,TRBD1,-,TGTGCCAGCAGCTTAGTCGGGACAGGGTACAATGAGCAGTTCTTC,CASSLVGTGYNEQFF
TRBJ2-4,TRBV7-9,-,-,TGTGCCAGCAGCCACGCCCAGGGCGGTAAGGGTGACAAAAACATTCAGTACTTC,CASSHAQGGKGDKNIQYF
TRBJ2-7,TRBV15,-,-,TGTGCCACCAGCAGATCTGAGGGCTACGAGCAGTACTTC,CATSRSEGYEQYF
TRBJ2-7,TRBV10-3,TRBD2,-,TGTGCCATCAGTGCTAGCGGGAGGAACGAGCAGTACTTC,CAISASGRNEQYF
TRBJ1-1,TRBV7-2,-,-,TGTGCCAGCAGCATGCAACGGAACACTGAAGCTTTCTTT,CASSMQRNTEAFF
TRBJ1-4,TRBV7-2,-,-,TGTGCCAGCAGCTTAGAACGGGCACGGGAAAAACTGTTTTTT,CASSLERAREKLFF
TRBJ2-1,TRBV7-8,TRBD2,-,TGTGCCAGCAGCCCGGGACTAGCGGGAGGCAGGTACAATGAGCAGTTCTTC,CASSPGLAGGRYNEQFF
TRBJ2-3,TRBV19,TRBD2,-,TGTGCCAGTAGTGTAAGCGGGACTCGCACAGATACGCAGTATTTT,CASSVSGTRTDTQYF
TRBJ2-2,TRBV2,-,few,TGTGCCAGCAGTGAACAGGGAAGGGCCGGGGAGCTGTTTTTT,CASSEQGRAGELFF
TRBJ1-2,TRBV5-1,TRBD1,-,TGCGCCAGCAGCTTGGGCAGGGGGCGAGAGGACTATGGCTACACCTTC,CASSLGRGREDYGYTF
TRBJ2-5,TRBV5-1,-,-,TGCGCCAGCAGCTTGTTTCAAGAGACCCAGTACTTC,CASSLFQETQYF
TRBJ2-2,TRBV6-5,-,-,TGTGCCAGCAGACCTCAGGGTACCACCGGGGAGCTGTTTTTT,CASRPQGTTGELFF
TRBJ2-7,TRBV18,TRBD2,-,TGTGCCAGCTCACCACAACCGGGAGGGCAGGGCGAGCAGTACTTC,CASSPQPGGQGEQYF